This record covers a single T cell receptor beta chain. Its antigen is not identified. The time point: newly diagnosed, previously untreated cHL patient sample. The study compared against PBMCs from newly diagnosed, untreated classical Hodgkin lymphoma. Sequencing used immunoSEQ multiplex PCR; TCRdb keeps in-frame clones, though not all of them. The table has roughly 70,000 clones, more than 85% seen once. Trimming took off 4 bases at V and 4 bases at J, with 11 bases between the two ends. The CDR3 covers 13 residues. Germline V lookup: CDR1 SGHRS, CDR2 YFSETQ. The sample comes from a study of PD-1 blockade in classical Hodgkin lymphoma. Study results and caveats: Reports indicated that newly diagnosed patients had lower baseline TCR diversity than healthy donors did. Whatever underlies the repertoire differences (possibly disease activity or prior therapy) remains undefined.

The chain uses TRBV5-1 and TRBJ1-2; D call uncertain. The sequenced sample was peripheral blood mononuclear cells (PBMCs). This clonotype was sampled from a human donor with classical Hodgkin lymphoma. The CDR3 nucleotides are TGCGCCAGCAGCGGTCAGGAGGGCTATGGCTACACCTTC. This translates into CASSGQEGYGYTF.